This section outlines one T cell receptor (beta chain) sequence together with its context. These data originate in a study of blood T cell repertoires in COVID-19. Here immunoSEQ multiplex PCR was the method, and the copy in TCRdb shows in-frame clones only, minus some. The sample records 85,000 to 100,000 clones, more than 75% being singletons. Losses at the gene ends were 0 bases for V and 7 bases for J; bases not matched to a gene: 5. This CDR3 is 16 amino acids long. Germline CDR1 is SGHRS and CDR2 is YFSETQ. This TCR derives from a human donor in a cohort sampled during active COVID-19. The chain employs TRBV5-1 and TRBJ2-2, with 11 bases aligning to TRBD2. The source material was peripheral blood. The CDR3: CASSLELAGVGGELFF. CDR3 coding DNA: TGCGCCAGCAGCTTGGAACTAGCGGGAGTGGGCGGGGAGCTGTTTTTT.